One sample yielded the 3 T cell receptor beta chains listed below, sequenced in a study of T cell repertoires in ileal Crohn's disease. Sequencing was performed with immunoSEQ multiplex PCR; in TCRdb, only in-frame clones are kept and a portion is missing. This sample carries about 4,300 clones, more than 75% of them seen once, and the ten largest clones take approximately 20%. The sample comprised ileal tissue. The origin of the receptors is an adult with Crohn's disease.

This chain connects TRBV11-1 to TRBJ2-1; 11 nucleotides line up with TRBD1. CDR1 and CDR2 from the germline V gene are SGHAT and FQDESV (reference sequence). The CDR3 loop spans 14 amino acids. The V gene end was trimmed by 6 bases and the J gene end by 7 bases; junction bases not matched to a gene: 5. As DNA, the CDR3 is TGTGCCAGCAGGGGACAGGGGGATGGGAATGAGCAGTTCTTC. As protein: CASRGQGDGNEQFF.

This clone was counted a few times. The gene calls are TRBV15 and TRBJ1-5; 9 bases agree with TRBD1. The CDR3 contains 16 residues. Per germline, CDR1 LNHNV and CDR2 YYDKDF (reference sequence). V trimming: 1 base; J trimming: 3 bases; junction bases outside the gene matches: 4. In DNA form, the CDR3 reads TGTGCCACCAGCAGAGCGGGGACAGGGAACAATCAGCCCCAGCATTTT. Encoded protein: CATSRAGTGNNQPQHF.

The chain combines TRBV28 with TRBJ1-2, with 10 bases matching TRBD1. V lost 7 bases, J lost 3 bases, and 11 bases stayed unmatched. The CDR3 runs to 16 residues. CDR1 and CDR2 (germline): MDHEN, SYDVKM. The CDR3 reads CASTTIRTGGDYGYTF. DNA for the CDR3: TGTGCCAGCACTACTATTAGGACAGGGGGTGACTATGGCTACACCTTC.